The entry below gives a single T cell receptor (beta chain) sequence along with its context. It lacks a known antigen. Base qualities are not at hand, and no much larger clone is one base apart. For oncotyping and quantification of minimal residual disease, T-ALL samples were taken at diagnosis from children and adults treated according to protocol. This sample stems from a study of RUNX1 and TCR beta rearrangement in T-cell leukemia (dated by TCRdb to between 2020 and 2021). With regard to the full study: The comparison of TCR beta rearrangements and CDR3 junctions set roughly 14 T-ALLs carrying mono-allelic acquired RUNX1 mutations against over 9 T-ALLs that were RUNX1 wildtype. In the mutated group, all RUNX1 mutations were heterozygous, with around 11 located in the Runt homology domain and a few in the transactivation domain. The RUNX1 wildtype T-ALLs were matched for an immature maturation arrest stage, which was defined as lacking cytoplasmic or surface TCR beta protein. RUNX1 wildtype T-ALLs were chosen to carry at least incomplete clonal TCR beta rearrangements so that D1 versus D2 segment comparison could be performed. RUNX1-mutated T-ALLs spanned more diverse maturation arrest stages, including cases arrested before TCR beta rearrangement onset. TCR beta rearrangements in human T-ALL were analyzed for comparison with findings from a Runx1 knockout mouse model. The RUNX1 mutation status of the T-ALL cases had been established in an earlier study. The multicentric trials consisted of GRAALL-2003 and GRAALL-2005. After EuroClonality multiplex PCR on genomic DNA, Genescan analysis was used to assess TCR rearrangements.

The library relied on PCR. Sequencer: Illumina MiSeq. TCR beta DJ and VDJ rearrangements were characterized using next generation amplicon sequencing. The published analysis was carried out like this. The Vidjil software was used to analyze amplicon sequencing data and identify clonal TCR beta rearrangements. Two-tailed Fisher exact tests compared TCR beta rearrangement characteristics between RUNX1-mutated and wildtype groups. TCRdb reanalyzed the raw reads on its own, using fastp at Q25 for trimming and MiXCR for clone calling, and kept in-frame beta chains. Rows are unified per CDR3 protein, each entry keeping the most common DNA and genes. In this record, the V and J calls reflect TCRdb's handling and not the investigators' own analysis. The sample has 200 to 250 distinct CDR3 sequences on record, 33% of them singletons. Around half of the sample belongs to the ten largest clones. What the study reported, not specific to this receptor: Fewer RUNX1-mutated T-ALLs carried clonal TCR beta rearrangements (roughly 68%) than reported for T-ALL generally (over 75%). No significant difference in TCR beta D1 segment usage was found between RUNX1-mutated (around 83%) and wildtype (approximately 60%) T-ALL clonal rearrangements. Because too few clonal rearrangements were available, TCR beta CDR3 length and D segment truncation in T-ALLs could not be evaluated. Usage of the TCR beta J1 cluster was similar in RUNX1-mutated and wildtype T-ALLs, showing no significant difference.

The sample consisted of blood. The TCR comes from a male donor with T-cell acute lymphoblastic leukemia.

The sequenced DNA is TGTGCCAGTAGTACAGAACTCGGGACAGGGGGCATTGACACTGAAGCTTTCTTT. It encodes CASSTELGTGGIDTEAFF. The V and J genes are TRBV19 and TRBJ1-1, with 12 junctional bases fitting TRBD1. Counted from cysteine to phenylalanine, this CDR3 has 18 amino acids. Only the CDR3 part of the read is kept: 54 bases, read in frame from the first base. Here V drops 4 bases and J drops 3 bases, and the junction holds 12 bases not matched to any gene. Sequences LNHDA (CDR1) and SQIVND (CDR2) are obtained from the germline V gene (reference sequence). The CDR3, completed at both ends by the reference TRBV19 and TRBJ1-1 genes, gives the full variable domain DGGITQSPKYLFRKEGQNVTLSCEQNLNHDAMYWYRQDPGQGLRLIYYSQIVNDFQKGDIAEGYSVSREKKESFPLTVTSAQKNPTAFYLCASSTELGTGGIDTEAFFGQGTRLTVV.